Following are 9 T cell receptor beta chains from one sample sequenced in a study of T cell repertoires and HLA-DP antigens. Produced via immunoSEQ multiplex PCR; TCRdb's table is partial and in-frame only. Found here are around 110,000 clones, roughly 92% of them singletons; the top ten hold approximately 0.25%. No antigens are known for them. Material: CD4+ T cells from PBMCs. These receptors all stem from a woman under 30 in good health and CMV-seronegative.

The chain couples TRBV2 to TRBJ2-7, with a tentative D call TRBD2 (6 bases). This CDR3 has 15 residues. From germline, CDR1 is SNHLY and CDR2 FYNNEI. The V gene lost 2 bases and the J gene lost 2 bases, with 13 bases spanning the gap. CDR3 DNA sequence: TGTGCCAGCAGTGAACGGGGGTTACCAACCTACGAGCAGTACTTC. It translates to CASSERGLPTYEQYF.

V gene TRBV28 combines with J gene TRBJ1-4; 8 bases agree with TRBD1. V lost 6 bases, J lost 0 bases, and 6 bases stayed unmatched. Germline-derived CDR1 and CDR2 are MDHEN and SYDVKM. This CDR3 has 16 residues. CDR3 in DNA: TGTGCCAGCAGCCTGACAGGGGCCTCAACTAATGAAAAACTGTTTTTT. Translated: CASSLTGASTNEKLFF. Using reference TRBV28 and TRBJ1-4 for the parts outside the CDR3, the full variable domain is DVKVTQSSRYLVKRTGEKVFLECVQDMDHENMFWYRQDPGLGLRLIYFSYDVKMKEKGDIPEGYSVSREKKERFSLILESASTNQTSMYLCASSLTGASTNEKLFFGSGTQLSVL.

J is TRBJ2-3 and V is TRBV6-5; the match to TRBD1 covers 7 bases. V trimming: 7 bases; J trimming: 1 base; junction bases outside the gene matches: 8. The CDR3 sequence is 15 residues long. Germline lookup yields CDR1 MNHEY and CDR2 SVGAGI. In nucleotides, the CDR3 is TGTGCCAGCACCCCATGGGGGACAGGCACAGATACGCAGTATTTT. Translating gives CASTPWGTGTDTQYF.

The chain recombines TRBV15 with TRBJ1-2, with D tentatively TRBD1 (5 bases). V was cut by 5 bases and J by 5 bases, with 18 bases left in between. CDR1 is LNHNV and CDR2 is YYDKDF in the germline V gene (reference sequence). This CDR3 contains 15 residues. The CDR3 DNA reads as TGTGCCACCAGCGCCTTGACAGACTTACCATATGGCTACACCTTC. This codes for CATSALTDLPYGYTF.

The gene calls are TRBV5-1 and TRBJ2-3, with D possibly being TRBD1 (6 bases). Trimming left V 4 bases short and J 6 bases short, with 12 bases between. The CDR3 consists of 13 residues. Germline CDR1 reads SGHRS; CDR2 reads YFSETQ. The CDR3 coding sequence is TGCGCCAGCAGCCCAGGGGTGACGGATACGCAGTATTTT. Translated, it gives CASSPGVTDTQYF.

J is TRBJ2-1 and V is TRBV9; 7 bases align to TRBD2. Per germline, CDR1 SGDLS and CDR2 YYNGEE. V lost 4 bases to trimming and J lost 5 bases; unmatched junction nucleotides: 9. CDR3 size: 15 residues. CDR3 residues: CASSPGWGTNNEQFF. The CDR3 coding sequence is TGTGCCAGCAGCCCGGGATGGGGGACTAACAATGAGCAGTTCTTC.

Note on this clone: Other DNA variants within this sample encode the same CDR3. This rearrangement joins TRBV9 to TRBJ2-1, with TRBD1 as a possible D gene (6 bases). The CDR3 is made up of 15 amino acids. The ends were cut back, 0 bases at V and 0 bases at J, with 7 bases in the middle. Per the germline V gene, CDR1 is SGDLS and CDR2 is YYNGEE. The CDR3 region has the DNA TGTGCCAGCAGCGTAGCAGGGGACTCCTACAATGAGCAGTTCTTC. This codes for CASSVAGDSYNEQFF.

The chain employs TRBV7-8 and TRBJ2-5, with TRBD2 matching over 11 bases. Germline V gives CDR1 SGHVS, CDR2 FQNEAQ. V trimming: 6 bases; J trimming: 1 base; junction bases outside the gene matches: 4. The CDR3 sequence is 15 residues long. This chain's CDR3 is CASSPGTSGQETQYF. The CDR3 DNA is TGTGCCAGCAGTCCCGGGACTAGCGGCCAAGAGACCCAGTACTTC.

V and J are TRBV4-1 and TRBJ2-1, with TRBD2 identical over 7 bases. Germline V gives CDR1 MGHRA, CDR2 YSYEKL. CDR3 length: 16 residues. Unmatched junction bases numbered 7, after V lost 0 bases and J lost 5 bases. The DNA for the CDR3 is TGCGCCAGCAGCCAAGACATGGGACTACCAAACAATGAGCAGTTCTTC. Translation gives CASSQDMGLPNNEQFF.